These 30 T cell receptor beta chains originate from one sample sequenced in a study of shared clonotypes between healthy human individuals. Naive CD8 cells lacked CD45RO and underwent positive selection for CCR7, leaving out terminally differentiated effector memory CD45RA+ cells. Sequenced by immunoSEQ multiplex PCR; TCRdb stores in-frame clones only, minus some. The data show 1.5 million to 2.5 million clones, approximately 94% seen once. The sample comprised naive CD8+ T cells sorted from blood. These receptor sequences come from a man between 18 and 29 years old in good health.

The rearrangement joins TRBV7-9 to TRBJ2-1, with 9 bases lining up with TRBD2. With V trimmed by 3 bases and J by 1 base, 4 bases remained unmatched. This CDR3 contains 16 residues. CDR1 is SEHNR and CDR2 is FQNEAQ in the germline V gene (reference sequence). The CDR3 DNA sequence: TGTGCCAGCAGCTTCTTAGCGGGAGCGTCCTACAATGAGCAGTTCTTC. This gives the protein CASSFLAGASYNEQFF.

CDR3 sequence: CASSRTIGGTQYF. The CDR3, as DNA: TGTGCCAGCAGTCGGACTATAGGGGGGACCCAGTACTTC. The chain joins TRBV2 to TRBJ2-5, with D perhaps matching TRBD1 or TRBD2 (6 bases each). The CDR3 length is 13 residues. Germline V gene sequence: CDR1 SNHLY, CDR2 FYNNEI. V was shortened by 5 bases and J by 7 bases, with 14 bases between the two germline ends.

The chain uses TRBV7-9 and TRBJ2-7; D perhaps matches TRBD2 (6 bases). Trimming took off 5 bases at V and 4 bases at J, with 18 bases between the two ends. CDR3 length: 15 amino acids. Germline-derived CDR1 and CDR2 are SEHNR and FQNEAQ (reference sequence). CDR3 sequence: CASSTGGTGPYEQYF. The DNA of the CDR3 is TGTGCCAGCAGCACAGGCGGGACCGGACCTTACGAGCAGTACTTC.

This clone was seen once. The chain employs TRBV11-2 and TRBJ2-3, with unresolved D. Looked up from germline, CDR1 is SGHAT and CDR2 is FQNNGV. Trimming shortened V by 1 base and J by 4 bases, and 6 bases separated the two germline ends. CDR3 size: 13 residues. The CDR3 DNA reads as TGTGCCAGCAGCTTAGGCCGGGCAGATACGCAGTATTTT. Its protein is CASSLGRADTQYF.

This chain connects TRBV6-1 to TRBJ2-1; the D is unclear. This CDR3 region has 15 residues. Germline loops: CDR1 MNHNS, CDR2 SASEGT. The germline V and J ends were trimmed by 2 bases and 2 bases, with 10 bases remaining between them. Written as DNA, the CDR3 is TGTGCCAGCAGTGAATTGATAGAGACCTACAATGAGCAGTTCTTC. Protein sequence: CASSELIETYNEQFF.

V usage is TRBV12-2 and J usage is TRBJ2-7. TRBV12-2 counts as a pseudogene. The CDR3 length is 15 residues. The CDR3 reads CASHHTEDASYEQYF. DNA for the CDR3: TGTGCAAGTCACCACACTGAGGACGCCTCCTACGAGCAGTACTTC.

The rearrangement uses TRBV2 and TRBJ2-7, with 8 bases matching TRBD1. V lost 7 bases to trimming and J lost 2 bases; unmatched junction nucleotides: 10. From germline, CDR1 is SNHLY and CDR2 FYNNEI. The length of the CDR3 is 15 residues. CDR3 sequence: CASTQSRGPPYEQYF. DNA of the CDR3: TGTGCCAGCACCCAATCCAGGGGGCCCCCCTACGAGCAGTACTTC.

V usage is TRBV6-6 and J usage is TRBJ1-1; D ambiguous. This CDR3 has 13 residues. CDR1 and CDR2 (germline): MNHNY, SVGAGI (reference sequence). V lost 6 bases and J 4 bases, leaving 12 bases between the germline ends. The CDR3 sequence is CASSIWPVTEAFF. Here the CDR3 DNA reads TGTGCCAGCAGCATATGGCCCGTCACTGAAGCTTTCTTT.

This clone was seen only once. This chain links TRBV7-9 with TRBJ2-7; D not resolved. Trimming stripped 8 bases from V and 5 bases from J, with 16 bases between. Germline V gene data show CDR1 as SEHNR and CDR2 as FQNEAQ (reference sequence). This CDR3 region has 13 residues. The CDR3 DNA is TGTGCCAGCGGATGGACCCTCGAGAACGAGCAGTACTTC. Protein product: CASGWTLENEQYF. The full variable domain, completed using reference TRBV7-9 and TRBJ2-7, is DTGVSQNPRHKITKRGQNVTFRCDPISEHNRLYWYRQTLGQGPEFLTYFQNEAQLEKSRLLSDRFSAERPKGSFSTLEIQRTEQGDSAMYLCASGWTLENEQYFGPGTRLTVT.

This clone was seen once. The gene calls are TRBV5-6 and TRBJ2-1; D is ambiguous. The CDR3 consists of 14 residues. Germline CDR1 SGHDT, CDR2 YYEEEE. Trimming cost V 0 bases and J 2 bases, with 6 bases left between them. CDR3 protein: CASSLGHPYNEQFF. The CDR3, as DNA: TGTGCCAGCAGCTTGGGACACCCCTACAATGAGCAGTTCTTC. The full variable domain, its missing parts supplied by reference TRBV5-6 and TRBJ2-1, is DAGVTQSPTHLIKTRGQQVTLRCSPKSGHDTVSWYQQALGQGPQFIFQYYEEEERQRGNFPDRFSGHQFPNYSSELNVNALLLGDSALYLCASSLGHPYNEQFFGPGTRLTVL.

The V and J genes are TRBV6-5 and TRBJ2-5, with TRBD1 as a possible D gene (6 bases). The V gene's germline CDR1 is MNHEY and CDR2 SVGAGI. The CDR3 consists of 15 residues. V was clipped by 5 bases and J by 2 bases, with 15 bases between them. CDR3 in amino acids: CASSPQGGGQETQYF. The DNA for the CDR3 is TGTGCCAGCAGTCCACAGGGTGGGGGACAAGAGACCCAGTACTTC.

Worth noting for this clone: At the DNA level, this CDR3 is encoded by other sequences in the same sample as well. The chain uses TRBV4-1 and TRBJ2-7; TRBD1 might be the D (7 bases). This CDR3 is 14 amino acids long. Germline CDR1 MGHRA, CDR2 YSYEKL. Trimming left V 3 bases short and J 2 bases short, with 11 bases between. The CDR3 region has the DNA TGCGCCAGCAGCCAGCGGGACAGACCCTACGAGCAGTACTTC. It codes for CASSQRDRPYEQYF.

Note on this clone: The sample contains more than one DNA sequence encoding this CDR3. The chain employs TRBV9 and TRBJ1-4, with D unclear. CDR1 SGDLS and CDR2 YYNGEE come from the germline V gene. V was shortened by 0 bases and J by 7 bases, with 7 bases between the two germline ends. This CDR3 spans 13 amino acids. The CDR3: CASSVGGSEKLFF. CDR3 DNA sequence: TGTGCCAGCAGCGTAGGAGGAAGTGAAAAACTGTTTTTT.

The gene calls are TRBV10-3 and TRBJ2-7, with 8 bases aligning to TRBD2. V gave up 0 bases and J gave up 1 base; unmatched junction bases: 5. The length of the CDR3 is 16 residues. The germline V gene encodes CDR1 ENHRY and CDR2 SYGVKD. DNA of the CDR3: TGTGCCATCAGTGAGTCAGAGACTAGCGTATCCTACGAGCAGTACTTC. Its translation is CAISESETSVSYEQYF.

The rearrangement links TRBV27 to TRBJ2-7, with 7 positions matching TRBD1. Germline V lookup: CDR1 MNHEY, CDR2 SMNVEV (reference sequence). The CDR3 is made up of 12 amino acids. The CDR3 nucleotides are TGTGCTTCACAGGGGCTCGGCTACGAGCAGTACTTC. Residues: CASQGLGYEQYF.

CDR3 bases: TGCGCCAGCAGCGACACCTTGGCGGGAGGGAAACAAGAGACCCAGTACTTC. It is translated as CASSDTLAGGKQETQYF. The chain employs TRBV10-1 and TRBJ2-5; TRBD2 aligns across 9 bases. V lost 6 bases to trimming and J lost 2 bases; unmatched junction nucleotides: 13. Looked up from germline, CDR1 is WNHNN and CDR2 is SYGVQD (reference sequence). CDR3 length: 17 amino acids.

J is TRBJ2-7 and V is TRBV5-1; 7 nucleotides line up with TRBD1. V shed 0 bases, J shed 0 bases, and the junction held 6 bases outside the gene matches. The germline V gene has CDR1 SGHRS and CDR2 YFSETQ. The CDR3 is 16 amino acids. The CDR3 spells CASSLETGPLSYEQYF. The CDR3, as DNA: TGCGCCAGCAGCTTGGAGACAGGGCCCCTCTCCTACGAGCAGTACTTC. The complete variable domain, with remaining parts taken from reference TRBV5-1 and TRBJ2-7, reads KAGVTQTPRYLIKTRGQQVTLSCSPISGHRSVSWYQQTPGQGLQFLFEYFSETQRNKGNFPGRFSGRQFSNSRSEMNVSTLELGDSALYLCASSLETGPLSYEQYFGPGTRLTVT.

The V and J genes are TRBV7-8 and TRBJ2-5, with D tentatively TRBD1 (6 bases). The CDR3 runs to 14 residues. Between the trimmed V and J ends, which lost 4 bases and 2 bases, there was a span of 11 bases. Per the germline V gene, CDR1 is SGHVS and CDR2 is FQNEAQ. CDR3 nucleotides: TGTGCCAGCAGCTCGGACAGTAAACAAGAGACCCAGTACTTC. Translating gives CASSSDSKQETQYF.

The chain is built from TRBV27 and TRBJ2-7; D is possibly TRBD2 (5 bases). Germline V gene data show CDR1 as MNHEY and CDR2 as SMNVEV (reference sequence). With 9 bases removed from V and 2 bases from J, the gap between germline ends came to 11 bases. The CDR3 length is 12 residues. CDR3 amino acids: CARPGVAYEQYF. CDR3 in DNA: TGTGCCAGGCCCGGGGTCGCCTACGAGCAGTACTTC.

Written as DNA, the CDR3 is TGTGCCAGCAGCCCGTCCGGCGACACCGGGGAGCTGTTTTTT. It is translated as CASSPSGDTGELFF. This rearrangement joins TRBV7-8 to TRBJ2-2; the D is unclear. Trimming stripped 5 bases from V and 3 bases from J, with 10 bases between. The germline CDR1 and CDR2 sequences are SGHVS and FQNEAQ. This CDR3 has 14 amino acids.

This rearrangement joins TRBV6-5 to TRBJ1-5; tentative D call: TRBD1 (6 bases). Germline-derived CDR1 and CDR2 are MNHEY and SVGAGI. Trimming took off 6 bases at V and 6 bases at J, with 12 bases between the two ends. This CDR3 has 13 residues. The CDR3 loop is CASSNRVLQPQHF. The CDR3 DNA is TGTGCCAGCAGCAACAGGGTTCTTCAGCCCCAGCATTTT.

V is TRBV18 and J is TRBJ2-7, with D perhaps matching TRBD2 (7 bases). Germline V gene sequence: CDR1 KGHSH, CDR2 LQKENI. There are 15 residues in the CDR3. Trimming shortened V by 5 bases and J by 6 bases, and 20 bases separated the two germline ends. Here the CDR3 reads CASSSSGGLGGEQYF. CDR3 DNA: TGTGCCAGCTCATCTTCCGGGGGGCTCGGGGGCGAGCAGTACTTC.

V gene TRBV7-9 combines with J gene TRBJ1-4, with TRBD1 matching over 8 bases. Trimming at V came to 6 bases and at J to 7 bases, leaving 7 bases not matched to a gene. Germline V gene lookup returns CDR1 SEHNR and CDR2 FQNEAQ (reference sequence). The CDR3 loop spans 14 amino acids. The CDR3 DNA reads TGTGCCAGCAGACCCCCAGGGGGCTCTGAAAAACTGTTTTTT. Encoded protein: CASRPPGGSEKLFF.

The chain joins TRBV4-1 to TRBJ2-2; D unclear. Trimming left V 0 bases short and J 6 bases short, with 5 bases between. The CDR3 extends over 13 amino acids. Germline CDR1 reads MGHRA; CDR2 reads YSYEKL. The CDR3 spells CASSQDGSGELFF. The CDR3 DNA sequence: TGCGCCAGCAGCCAAGATGGATCCGGGGAGCTGTTTTTT.

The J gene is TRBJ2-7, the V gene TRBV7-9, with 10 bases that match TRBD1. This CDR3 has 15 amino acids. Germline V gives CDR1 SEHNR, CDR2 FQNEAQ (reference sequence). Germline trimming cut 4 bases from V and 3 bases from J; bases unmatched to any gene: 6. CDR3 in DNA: TGTGCCAGCAGCTCGACAGGGGGCTCCCTCTACGAGCAGTACTTC. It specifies CASSSTGGSLYEQYF.

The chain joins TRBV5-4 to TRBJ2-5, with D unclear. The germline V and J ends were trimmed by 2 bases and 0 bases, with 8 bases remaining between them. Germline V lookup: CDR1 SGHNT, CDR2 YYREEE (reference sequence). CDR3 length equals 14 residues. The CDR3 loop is CASSFSSYQETQYF. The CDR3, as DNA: TGTGCCAGCAGCTTCTCGAGTTACCAAGAGACCCAGTACTTC.

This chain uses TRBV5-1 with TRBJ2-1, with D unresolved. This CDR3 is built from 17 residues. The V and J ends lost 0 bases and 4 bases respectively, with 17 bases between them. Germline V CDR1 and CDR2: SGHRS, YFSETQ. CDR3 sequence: CASSLGVGFTLYNEQFF. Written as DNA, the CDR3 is TGCGCCAGCAGCTTGGGTGTGGGGTTTACGCTTTACAATGAGCAGTTCTTC.

DNA of the CDR3: TGTGCCAGCAGTTGGGCGGGACAGGGCTTATACAATGAGCAGTTCTTC. Amino acid sequence: CASSWAGQGLYNEQFF. The chain employs TRBV5-6 and TRBJ2-1; 9 nucleotides match TRBD1. This CDR3 has 16 residues. CDR1 is SGHDT and CDR2 is YYEEEE in the germline V gene. Germline trimming cut 5 bases from V and 4 bases from J; bases unmatched to any gene: 10.

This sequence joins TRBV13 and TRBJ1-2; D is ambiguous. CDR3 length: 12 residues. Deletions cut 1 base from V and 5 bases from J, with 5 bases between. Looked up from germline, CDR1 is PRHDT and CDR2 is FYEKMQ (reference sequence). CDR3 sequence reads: CASSLDGYGYTF. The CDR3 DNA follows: TGTGCCAGCAGCTTAGATGGATATGGCTACACCTTC.

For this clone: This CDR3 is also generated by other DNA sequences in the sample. The CDR3 DNA follows: TGCAGCGTTGGGTCCTCAGGGGACGGAGGCACTGAAGCTTTCTTT. This gives the protein CSVGSSGDGGTEAFF. The V gene is TRBV29-1, the J gene TRBJ1-1; perhaps TRBD1 as D (6 bases). The V end was cut by 4 bases, the J end by 4 bases, with 19 bases between. This CDR3 comprises 15 residues. Germline V lookup: CDR1 SQVTM, CDR2 ANQGSEA.